The 2 T cell receptor beta chains reported below all come from one sample, sequenced in a study of T cell responses to AZD1222 COVID-19 vaccine. Method: immunoSEQ multiplex PCR; TCRdb's copy keeps in-frame clones and lacks some. The table lists 150,000 to 200,000 clones, around 93% of them singletons. The source material was peripheral blood, sampled on day 0 of AZD1222 vaccination. These receptors all come from an adult in good health.

This clone occurred once. The chain uses TRBV28 and TRBJ2-2, with 16 bases lining up with TRBD2. CDR3 length: 19 amino acids. J gave up 4 bases and V 1 base, and 6 bases lay outside the gene matches. Germline V gene data show CDR1 as MDHEN and CDR2 as SYDVKM. In DNA form, the CDR3 reads TGTGCCAGCAGTTTATTGGGACTAGCGGGAGGGCCTCGCACCGGGGAGCTGTTTTTT. Amino acids: CASSLLGLAGGPRTGELFF.

This clone was seen once. J is TRBJ1-4 and V is TRBV19; perhaps TRBD1 as D (6 bases). This CDR3 contains 16 residues. Trimming removed 3 bases at V and 0 bases at J, with 11 bases between. Germline-derived CDR1 and CDR2 are LNHDA and SQIVND (reference sequence). CDR3: CASSILRTATNEKLFF. The CDR3 DNA sequence: TGTGCCAGTAGTATCCTCAGGACAGCAACTAATGAAAAACTGTTTTTT.